The source of this TCR beta chain is a study of response to subunit inactivated influenza vaccine. This clonotype was seen a few times. The antigen remains unidentified. Study-wide findings and caveats: Authors suggested each seasonal influenza vaccination recruits few new T cells.

Germline CDR1 reads SNHLY; CDR2 reads FYNNEI. V lost 4 bases, J lost 3 bases, and 2 bases stayed unmatched. The CDR3 sequence is 13 residues long. TCRdb reprocessed the RT-PCR reads with MiXCR, giving one entry per CDR3 protein. Found here are roughly 170,000 distinct CDR3 sequences, about a tenth of them singletons; the top ten hold about 11%. Sequencing used non-naive T cells sorted from PBMCs, obtained on the day of vaccination. The sequence was collected from a man over 45 who received an inactivated influenza vaccine. The chain combines TRBV2 with TRBJ2-5, with 7 bases identical to TRBD1. The CDR3 loop is CASSGQGEETQYF. Here the CDR3 DNA reads TGTGCCAGCAGTGGACAGGGCGAAGAGACCCAGTACTTC.